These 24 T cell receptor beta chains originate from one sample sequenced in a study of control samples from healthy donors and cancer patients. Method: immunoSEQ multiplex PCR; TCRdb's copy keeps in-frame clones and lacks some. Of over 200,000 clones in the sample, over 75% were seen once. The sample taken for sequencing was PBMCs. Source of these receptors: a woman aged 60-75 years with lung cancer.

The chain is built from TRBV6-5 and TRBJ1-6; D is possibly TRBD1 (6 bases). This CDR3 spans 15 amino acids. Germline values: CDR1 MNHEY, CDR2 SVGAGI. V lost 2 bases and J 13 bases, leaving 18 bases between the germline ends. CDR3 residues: CASSYEGRGRTPLHF. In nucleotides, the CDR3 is TGTGCCAGCAGTTACGAGGGAAGGGGGAGAACTCCCCTCCACTTT.

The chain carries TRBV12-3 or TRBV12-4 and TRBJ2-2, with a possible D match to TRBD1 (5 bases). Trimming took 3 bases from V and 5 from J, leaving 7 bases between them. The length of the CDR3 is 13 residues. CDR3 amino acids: CASSLTETGELFF. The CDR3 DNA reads TGTGCCAGCAGTTTGACAGAGACCGGGGAGCTGTTTTTT.

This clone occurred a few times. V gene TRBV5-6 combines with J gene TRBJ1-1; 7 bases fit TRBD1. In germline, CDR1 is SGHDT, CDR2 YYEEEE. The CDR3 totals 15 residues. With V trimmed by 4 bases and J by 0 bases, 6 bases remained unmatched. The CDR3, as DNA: TGTGCCAGCAGCCTCCCGACAGGGTTGAACACTGAAGCTTTCTTT. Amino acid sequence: CASSLPTGLNTEAFF. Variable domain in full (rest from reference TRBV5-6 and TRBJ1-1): DAGVTQSPTHLIKTRGQQVTLRCSPKSGHDTVSWYQQALGQGPQFIFQYYEEEERQRGNFPDRFSGHQFPNYSSELNVNALLLGDSALYLCASSLPTGLNTEAFFGQGTRLTVV.

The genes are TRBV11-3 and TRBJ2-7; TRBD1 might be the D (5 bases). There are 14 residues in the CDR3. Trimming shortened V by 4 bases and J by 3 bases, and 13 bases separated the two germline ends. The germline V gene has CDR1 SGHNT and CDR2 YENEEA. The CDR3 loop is CASSSQGQRYEQYF. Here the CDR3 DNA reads TGTGCCAGCAGCTCCCAGGGTCAGCGCTACGAGCAGTACTTC.

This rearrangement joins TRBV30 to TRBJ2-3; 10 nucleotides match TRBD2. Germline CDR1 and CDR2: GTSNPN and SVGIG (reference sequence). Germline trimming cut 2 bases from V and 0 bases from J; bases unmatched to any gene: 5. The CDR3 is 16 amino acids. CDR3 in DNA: TGTGCCTGGAGTAGGACTAGCGGACAGAGCACAGATACGCAGTATTTT. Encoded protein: CAWSRTSGQSTDTQYF.

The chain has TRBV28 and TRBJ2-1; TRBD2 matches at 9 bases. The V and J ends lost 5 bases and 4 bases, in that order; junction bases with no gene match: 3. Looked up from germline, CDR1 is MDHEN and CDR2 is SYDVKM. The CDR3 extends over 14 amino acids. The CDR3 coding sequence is TGTGCCAGCAGTCTAGCGGGATATTACAATGAGCAGTTCTTC. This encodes CASSLAGYYNEQFF.

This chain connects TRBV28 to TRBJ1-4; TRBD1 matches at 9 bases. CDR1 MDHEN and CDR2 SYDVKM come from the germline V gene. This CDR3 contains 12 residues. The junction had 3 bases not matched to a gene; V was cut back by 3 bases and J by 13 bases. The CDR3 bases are TGTGCCAGCAGTTTGGGACAGGGAGGACTGTTTTTT. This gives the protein CASSLGQGGLFF.

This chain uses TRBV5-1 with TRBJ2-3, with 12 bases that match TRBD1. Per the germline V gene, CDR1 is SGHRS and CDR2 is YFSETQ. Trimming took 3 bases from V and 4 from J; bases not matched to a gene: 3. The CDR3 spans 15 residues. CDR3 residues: CASSSGTGGPDTQYF. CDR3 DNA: TGCGCCAGCAGCTCCGGGACAGGGGGCCCAGATACGCAGTATTTT.

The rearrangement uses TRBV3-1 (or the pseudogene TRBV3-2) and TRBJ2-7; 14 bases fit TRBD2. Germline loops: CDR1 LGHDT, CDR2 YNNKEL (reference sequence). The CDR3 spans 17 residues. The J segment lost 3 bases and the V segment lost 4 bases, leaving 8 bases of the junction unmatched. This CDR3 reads CASSPTAGTSGSYEQYF. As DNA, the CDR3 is TGTGCCAGCAGCCCAACCGCCGGGACTAGCGGGAGCTACGAGCAGTACTTC.

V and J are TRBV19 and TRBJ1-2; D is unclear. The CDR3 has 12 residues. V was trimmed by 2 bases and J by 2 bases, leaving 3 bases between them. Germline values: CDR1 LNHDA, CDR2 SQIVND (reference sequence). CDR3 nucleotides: TGTGCCAGTAGTATAACGAACTATGGCTACACCTTC. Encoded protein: CASSITNYGYTF.

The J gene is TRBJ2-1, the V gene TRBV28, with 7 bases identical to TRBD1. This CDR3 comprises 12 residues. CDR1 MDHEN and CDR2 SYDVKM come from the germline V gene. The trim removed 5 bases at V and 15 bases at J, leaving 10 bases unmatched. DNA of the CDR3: TGTGCCAGCAGTGTCGACAGGGTGGTTCTGTTCTTC. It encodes CASSVDRVVLFF.

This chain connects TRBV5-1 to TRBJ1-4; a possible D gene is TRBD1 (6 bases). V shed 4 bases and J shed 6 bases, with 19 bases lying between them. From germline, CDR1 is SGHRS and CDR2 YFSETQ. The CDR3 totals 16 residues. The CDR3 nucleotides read TGCGCCAGCAGCCGCAGACAGGCGGGGGCGGATGAAAAACTGTTTTTT. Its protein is CASSRRQAGADEKLFF.

The CDR3 nucleotides are TGTGCCACCATGGGAGGGGGGACAACACCCAACACCGGGGAGCTGTTTTTT. This codes for CATMGGGTTPNTGELFF. This rearrangement joins TRBV10-3 to TRBJ2-2; D possibly corresponds to TRBD2 (7 bases). The CDR3 is 17 amino acids. Germline CDR1 reads ENHRY; CDR2 reads SYGVKD. V was cut by 10 bases and J by 2 bases, with 23 bases left in between.

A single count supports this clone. CDR3 region: CSASRQGTYEQYF. CDR3 sequence (DNA): TGCAGTGCTAGTCGACAGGGCACCTACGAGCAGTACTTC. This sequence joins TRBV20-1 and TRBJ2-7; 7 bases agree with TRBD1. Germline V gene data show CDR1 as DFQATT and CDR2 as SNEGSKA (reference sequence). The CDR3 spans 13 residues. The J segment lost 2 bases and the V segment lost 3 bases, leaving 4 bases of the junction unmatched.

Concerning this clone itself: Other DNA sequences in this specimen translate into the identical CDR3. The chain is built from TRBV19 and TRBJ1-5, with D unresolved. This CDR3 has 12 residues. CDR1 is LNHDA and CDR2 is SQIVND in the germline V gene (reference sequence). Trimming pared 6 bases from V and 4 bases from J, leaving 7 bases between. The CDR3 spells CASSGLNQPQHF. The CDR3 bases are TGTGCCAGTAGCGGGTTGAATCAGCCCCAGCATTTT.

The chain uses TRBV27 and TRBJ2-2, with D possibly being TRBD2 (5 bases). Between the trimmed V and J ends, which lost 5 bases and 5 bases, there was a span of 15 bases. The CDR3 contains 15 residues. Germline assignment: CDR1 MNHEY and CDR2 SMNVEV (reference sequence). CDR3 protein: CASSPFPRETGELFF. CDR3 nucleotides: TGTGCCAGCAGTCCCTTCCCTCGGGAAACCGGGGAGCTGTTTTTT.

The CDR3 DNA reads TGTGCCAGCTGGGGGGTTGATCAGCCCCAGCATTTT. Translation: CASWGVDQPQHF. The rearrangement joins TRBV28 to TRBJ1-5; D possibly corresponds to TRBD1 (5 bases). The CDR3 extends over 12 amino acids. Looked up from germline, CDR1 is MDHEN and CDR2 is SYDVKM. The V and J ends lost 8 bases and 5 bases respectively, with 10 bases between them.

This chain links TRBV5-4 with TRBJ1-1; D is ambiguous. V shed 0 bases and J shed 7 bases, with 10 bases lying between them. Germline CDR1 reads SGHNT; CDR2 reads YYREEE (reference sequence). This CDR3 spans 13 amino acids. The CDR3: CASSLASGIEAFF. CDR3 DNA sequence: TGTGCCAGCAGCTTGGCCTCCGGCATTGAAGCTTTCTTT.

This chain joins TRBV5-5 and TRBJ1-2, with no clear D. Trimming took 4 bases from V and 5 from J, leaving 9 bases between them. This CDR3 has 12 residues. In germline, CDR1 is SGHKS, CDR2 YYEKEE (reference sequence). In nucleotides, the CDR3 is TGTGCCAGCAGCCCCCGGTCTTATGGCTACACCTTC. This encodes CASSPRSYGYTF. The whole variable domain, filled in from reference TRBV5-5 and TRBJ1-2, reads DAGVTQSPTHLIKTRGQQVTLRCSPISGHKSVSWYQQVLGQGPQFIFQYYEKEERGRGNFPDRFSARQFPNYSSELNVNALLLGDSALYLCASSPRSYGYTFGSGTRLTVV.

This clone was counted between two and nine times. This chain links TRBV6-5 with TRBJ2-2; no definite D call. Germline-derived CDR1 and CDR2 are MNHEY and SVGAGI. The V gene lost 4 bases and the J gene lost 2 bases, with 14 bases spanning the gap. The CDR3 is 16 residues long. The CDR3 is CASSSLVGLNTGELFF. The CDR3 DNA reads TGTGCCAGCAGTTCCCTCGTAGGGCTTAACACCGGGGAGCTGTTTTTT.

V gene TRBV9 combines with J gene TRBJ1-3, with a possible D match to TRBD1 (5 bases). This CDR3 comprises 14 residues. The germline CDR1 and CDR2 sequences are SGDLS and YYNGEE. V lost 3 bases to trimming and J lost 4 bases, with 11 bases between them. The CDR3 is CASSGGMAGNTIYF. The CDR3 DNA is TGTGCCAGCAGCGGGGGGATGGCCGGAAACACCATATATTTT. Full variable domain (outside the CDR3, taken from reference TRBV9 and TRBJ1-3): DSGVTQTPKHLITATGQRVTLRCSPRSGDLSVYWYQQSLDQGLQFLIQYYNGEERAKGNILERFSAQQFPDLHSELNLSSLELGDSALYFCASSGGMAGNTIYFGEGSWLTVV.

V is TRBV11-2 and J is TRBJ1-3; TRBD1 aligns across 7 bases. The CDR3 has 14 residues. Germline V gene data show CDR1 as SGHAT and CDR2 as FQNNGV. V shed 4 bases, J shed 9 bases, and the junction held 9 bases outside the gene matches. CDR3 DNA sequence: TGTGCCAGCAGCTCCTTGACAGGGTGGACCACCATATATTTT. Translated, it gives CASSSLTGWTTIYF. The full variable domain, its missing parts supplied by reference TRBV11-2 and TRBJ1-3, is EAGVAQSPRYKIIEKRQSVAFWCNPISGHATLYWYQQILGQGPKLLIQFQNNGVVDDSQLPKDRFSAERLKGVDSTLKIQPAKLEDSAVYLCASSSLTGWTTIYFGEGSWLTVV.

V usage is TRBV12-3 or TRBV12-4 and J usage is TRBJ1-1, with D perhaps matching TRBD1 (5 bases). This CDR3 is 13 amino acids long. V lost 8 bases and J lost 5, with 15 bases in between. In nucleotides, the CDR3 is TGTGCCAGCTATTTAAATCGGGGGACTGAAGCTTTCTTT. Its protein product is CASYLNRGTEAFF.

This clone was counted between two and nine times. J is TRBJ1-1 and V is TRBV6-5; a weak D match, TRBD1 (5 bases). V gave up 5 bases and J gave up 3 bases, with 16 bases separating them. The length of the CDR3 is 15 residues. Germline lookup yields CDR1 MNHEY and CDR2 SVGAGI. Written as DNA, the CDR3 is TGTGCCAGCAGTCGGCGGACGGCAGGGTACACTGAAGCTTTCTTT. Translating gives CASSRRTAGYTEAFF.